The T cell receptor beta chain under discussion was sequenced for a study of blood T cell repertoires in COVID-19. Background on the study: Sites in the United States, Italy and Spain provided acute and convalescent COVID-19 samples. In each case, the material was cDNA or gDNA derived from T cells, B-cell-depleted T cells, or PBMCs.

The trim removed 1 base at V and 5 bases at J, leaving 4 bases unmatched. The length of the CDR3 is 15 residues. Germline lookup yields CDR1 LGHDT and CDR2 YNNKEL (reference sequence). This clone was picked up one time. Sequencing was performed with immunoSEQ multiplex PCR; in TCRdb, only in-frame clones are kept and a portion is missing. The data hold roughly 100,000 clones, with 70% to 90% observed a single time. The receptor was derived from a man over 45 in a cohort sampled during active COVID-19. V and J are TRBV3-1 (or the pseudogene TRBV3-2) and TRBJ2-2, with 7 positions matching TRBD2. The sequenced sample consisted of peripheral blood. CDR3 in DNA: TGTGCCAGCAGCCAAGGCGGGGGAAGGACCGGGGAGCTGTTTTTT. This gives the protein CASSQGGGRTGELFF.